This is a list of T cell receptor beta chains from one sample in a study of chemoradiotherapy in HPV16-positive cancers. Generated by immunoSEQ multiplex PCR, the TCRdb table keeps only in-frame clones and is missing some. The sample gives about 15,000 clones, about 92% of which show up once; about 3.9% is in the top ten. The sample here was tumor tissue, taken from a patient who underwent chemoradiotherapy. The receptors originated from a human donor with HPV-associated anogenital cancer. Each CDR3 is given with its conserved first and last residue. The order of the fields is J gene, clone size, D gene, V gene, CDR3 protein, CDR3 DNA. The D gene is left open where the match is weak. A clone size is listed for some rows: how often the clone was seen (once, few, many), or a class if it is expanded.

>TRBJ1-5|NA|TRBD1|TRBV2
CASSGQGADQPQHF
TGTGCCAGCAGTGGACAGGGGGCTGATCAGCCCCAGCATTTT
>TRBJ2-3|NA|TRBD2|TRBV6-1
CASNLYGGVGDTQYF
TGTGCCAGCAATTTGTATGGGGGGGTTGGAGATACGCAGTATTTT
>TRBJ2-2|once|NA|TRBV5-1
CASSLGVNGELFF
TGCGCCAGCAGCCTAGGGGTTAACGGGGAGCTGTTTTTT
>TRBJ1-5|NA|NA|TRBV7-9
CASSLGHNQPQHF
TGTGCCAGCAGCTTAGGACATAATCAGCCCCAGCATTTT
>TRBJ1-2|NA|NA|TRBV30
CAWITTTNQAYGYTF
TGTGCCTGGATCACTACAACGAACCAGGCATATGGCTACACCTTC
>TRBJ2-3|NA|NA|TRBV29-1
CSVEGGDTDTQYF
TGCAGCGTTGAGGGTGGGGACACAGATACGCAGTATTTT
>TRBJ1-2|NA|NA|TRBV4-3
CASSQDGWSYGYTF
TGCGCCAGCAGCCAAGATGGGTGGAGCTATGGCTACACCTTC
>TRBJ1-4|NA|NA|TRBV5-1
CASSTGNEKLFF
TGCGCCAGCAGCACAGGGAATGAAAAACTGTTTTTT
>TRBJ2-3|NA|NA|TRBV2
CASSYADTQYF
TGTGCCAGCTCGTACGCAGATACGCAGTATTTT
>TRBJ1-2|NA|NA|TRBV6-1
CASRDGAGGYTF
TGTGCCAGCCGGGACGGGGCCGGGGGCTACACCTTC
>TRBJ2-7|NA|TRBD2|TRBV4-1
CASSSHGTSGPYEQYF
TGCGCCAGCAGCTCCCACGGGACTAGCGGGCCCTACGAGCAGTACTTC
>TRBJ2-7|NA|NA|TRBV6-5
CASTGWSYEQYF
TGTGCCAGCACAGGGTGGTCCTACGAGCAGTACTTC
>TRBJ1-1|NA|TRBD1|TRBV29-1
CSVAGTVLEEAFF
TGCAGCGTTGCGGGGACAGTCCTCGAGGAAGCTTTCTTT
>TRBJ2-3|NA|NA|TRBV4-2
CASSQEGVAADTQYF
TGTGCCAGCAGCCAAGAGGGGGTAGCGGCAGATACGCAGTATTTT
>TRBJ1-5|NA|NA|TRBV6-1
CASSVQGFGNQPQHF
TGTGCCAGCAGTGTACAGGGTTTCGGCAATCAGCCCCAGCATTTT
>TRBJ1-6|NA|NA|TRBV30
CAWSQAPREGNSPLHF
TGTGCCTGGAGCCAGGCCCCCCGGGAGGGGAATTCACCCCTCCACTTT
>TRBJ2-2|NA|TRBD2|TRBV6-5
CATAGVAGAPGELFF
TGTGCCACCGCGGGGGTAGCGGGAGCCCCCGGGGAGCTGTTTTTT
>TRBJ1-1|NA|NA|TRBV6-6
CASSWIGSGNTEAFF
TGTGCCAGCAGTTGGATCGGGTCAGGGAACACTGAAGCTTTCTTT
>TRBJ2-7|once|NA|TRBV7-9
CASSLGVEGPYF
TGTGCCAGCAGCTTAGGGGTTGAGGGTCCGTACTTC
>TRBJ1-1|NA|NA|TRBV10-2
CASRAYFNTEAFF
TGCGCCAGCAGGGCCTATTTCAACACTGAAGCTTTCTTT